In its sample, the clone carrying this T cell receptor (beta chain) was seen many times. The data were obtained in a study of identical twins. One entry per CDR3 protein, called by TCRdb with MiXCR from the 5' RACE reads. This repertoire shows about 1.7 million distinct CDR3 sequences, less than 35% found once; its top ten account for less than 0.35%. The CDR3 length is 14 residues. V was pared by 0 bases and J by 3 bases, with 2 bases of the junction left unmatched. The sequence was collected from a newborn girl in good health. The gene calls are TRBV12-3 or TRBV12-4 and TRBJ2-7, with 7 bases fitting TRBD2. The sequenced sample consisted of cord blood. The CDR3 DNA reads TGTGCCAGCAGTTTAGCCAGGGAGGGCTACGAGCAGTACTTC. This translates into CASSLAREGYEQYF.